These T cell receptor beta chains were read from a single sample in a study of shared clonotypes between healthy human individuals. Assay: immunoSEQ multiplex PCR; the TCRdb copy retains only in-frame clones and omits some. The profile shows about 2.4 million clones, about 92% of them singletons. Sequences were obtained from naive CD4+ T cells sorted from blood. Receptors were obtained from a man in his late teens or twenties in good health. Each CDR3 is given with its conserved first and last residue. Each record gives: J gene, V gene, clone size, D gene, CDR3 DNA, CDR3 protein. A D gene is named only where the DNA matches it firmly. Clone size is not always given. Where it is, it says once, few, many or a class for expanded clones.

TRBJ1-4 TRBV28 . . TGTGCCAGCTGGGGGGGTAATGAAAAACTGTTTTTT CASWGGNEKLFF
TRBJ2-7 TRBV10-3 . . TGTGCCAACGGTAAGCGAAACTACGAGCAGTACTTC CANGKRNYEQYF
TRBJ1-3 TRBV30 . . TGTGCCTGGAGTGTACGGCTCGAAACCATCTCTGGAAACACCATATATTTT CAWSVRLETISGNTIYF
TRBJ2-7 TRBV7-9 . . TGTGCCAGCAGCTTAAGTGGGACACCCTACGAGCAGTACTTC CASSLSGTPYEQYF
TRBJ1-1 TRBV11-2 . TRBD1 TGTGCCAGCAGCTGGGGACAGGGCAGAACTGAAGCTTTCTTT CASSWGQGRTEAFF
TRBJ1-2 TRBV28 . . TGTGCCAGTCGGACGGACTATGGCTACACCTTC CASRTDYGYTF
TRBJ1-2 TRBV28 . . TGTGCCAGCACGCGCGGATCCCTAGGATGGTATGGCTACACCTTC CASTRGSLGWYGYTF
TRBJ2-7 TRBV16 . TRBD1 TGTGCCAGCAGCCAATCGAAAGGGGACAGAATAACTTACGAGCAGTACTTC CASSQSKGDRITYEQYF
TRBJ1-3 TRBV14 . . TGTGCCAGCAGCCCCCACGTGACGGGAGGGCTAACGCTGCGTGGAAACACCATATATTTT CASSPHVTGGLTLRGNTIYF
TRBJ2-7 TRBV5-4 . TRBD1 TGTGCCAGCAGCGTGGACAGGGGGCCCTACGAGCAGTACTTC CASSVDRGPYEQYF
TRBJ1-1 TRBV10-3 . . TGTGCCATCAGTGAGGGGGTTCAGCGAAGCACTGAAGCTTTCTTT CAISEGVQRSTEAFF
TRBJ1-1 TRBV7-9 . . TGTGCCAGCAGGCATCCAGGGACAAACATGAACACTGAAGCTTTCTTT CASRHPGTNMNTEAFF
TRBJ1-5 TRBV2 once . TGTGCCAGCAGAGTGGGGGGAATAGGCAATCAGCCCCAGCATTTT CASRVGGIGNQPQHF
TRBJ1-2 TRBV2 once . TGTGCCAGCAGTCCTCGCGCAGCTAACTATGGCTACACCTTC CASSPRAANYGYTF
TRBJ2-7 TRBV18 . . TGTGCCAGCTCACCCCCGGGACTCCAGTACGAGCAGTACTTC CASSPPGLQYEQYF
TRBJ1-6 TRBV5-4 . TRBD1 TGTGCCAGCAGCTTACGAGACAGGGGATCACCCCTCCACTTT CASSLRDRGSPLHF
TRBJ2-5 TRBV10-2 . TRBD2 TGCGCCAGCAGTCTAGCGGGGAAGCAAGAGACCCAGTACTTC CASSLAGKQETQYF
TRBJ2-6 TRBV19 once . TGTGCCAGTAGTACCCCCGGGACGAACTACTACTCTGGGGCCAACGTCCTGACTTTC CASSTPGTNYYSGANVLTF